The subject of this entry is one T cell receptor (beta chain). What it binds is not known. The CDR3 is 15 residues long. Germline V gene data show CDR1 as MDHEN and CDR2 as SYDVKM. V dropped 3 bases and J dropped 5; count of bases not matched to a gene: 6. The repertoire was sequenced with immunoSEQ multiplex PCR; TCRdb's copy has only in-frame clones and lacks some. This sample has about 56,000 clones, with around 98% found just once. These data come from a study of siplizumab effects on memory and regulatory T cells. Study-wide results and limits: Naive T cells, seemingly more diverse than memory cells, seemed major alloresponse contributors.

The specimen sequenced was naive CD8+ T cells sorted from blood. The clonotype was recovered from a human donor in good health. The V gene is TRBV28, the J gene TRBJ1-4; TRBD1 aligns across 7 bases. CDR3: CASSFPPGQNEKLFF. The CDR3 DNA sequence: TGTGCCAGCAGTTTCCCCCCGGGACAGAATGAAAAACTGTTTTTT.